The 17 T cell receptor beta chains presented below share a single source sample, sequenced in a study of blood T cell repertoires in COVID-19. Only in-frame clones appear in the TCRdb table, and some are missing; sequencing was by immunoSEQ multiplex PCR. The table lists 150,000 to 200,000 clones, around 79% of them singletons. Material: peripheral blood. These receptors were taken from a man aged 60 to 75 with active or convalescent COVID-19.

The chain uses TRBV28 and TRBJ2-1; 8 bases fit TRBD2. The J segment lost 13 bases and the V segment lost 3 bases, leaving 5 bases of the junction unmatched. CDR3 length: 12 amino acids. Germline loops: CDR1 MDHEN, CDR2 SYDVKM. The CDR3 sequence: CASSLVGLVQFF. As DNA, the CDR3 is TGTGCCAGCAGTTTGGTGGGACTAGTACAGTTCTTC.

The CDR3 DNA follows: TGTGCCAGCAGGACAGGGGGAGAGACTGAAGCTTTCTTT. Amino acids: CASRTGGETEAFF. The chain employs TRBV3-1 (or the pseudogene TRBV3-2) and TRBJ1-1; 9 bases match TRBD1. This CDR3 is built from 13 residues. V trimming: 6 bases; J trimming: 5 bases; junction bases outside the gene matches: 4. CDR1 and CDR2 (germline): LGHDT, YNNKEL (reference sequence).

This clone has only a few counts. This sequence joins TRBV7-7 and TRBJ2-7, with 9 bases fitting TRBD1. The CDR3 totals 13 residues. V gave up 5 bases and J gave up 6 bases; unmatched junction bases: 5. The germline V gene has CDR1 SSHAT and CDR2 FNYEAQ (reference sequence). CDR3 in amino acids: CASSPGQGGEQYF. The CDR3 region has the DNA TGTGCCAGCAGCCCGGGACAGGGCGGCGAGCAGTACTTC.

The chain recombines TRBV5-6 with TRBJ2-6, with D uncertain. This CDR3 region has 15 residues. V lost 3 bases and J 4 bases, leaving 11 bases between the germline ends. The germline gives CDR1 SGHDT, CDR2 YYEEEE. The CDR3 reads CASSYAAGGANVLTF. The CDR3 DNA is TGTGCCAGCAGCTACGCAGCCGGGGGGGCCAACGTCCTGACTTTC. Variable domain in full (rest from reference TRBV5-6 and TRBJ2-6): DAGVTQSPTHLIKTRGQQVTLRCSPKSGHDTVSWYQQALGQGPQFIFQYYEEEERQRGNFPDRFSGHQFPNYSSELNVNALLLGDSALYLCASSYAAGGANVLTFGAGSRLTVL.

The chain couples TRBV7-8 to TRBJ2-5; 11 nucleotides line up with TRBD2. The ends lost 5 bases at V and 0 bases at J; junction bases unmatched: 11. CDR1 is SGHVS, CDR2 FQNEAQ, per germline. This CDR3 has 18 amino acids. The CDR3 loop reads CASSGGLAGNLYQETQYF. The DNA for the CDR3 is TGTGCCAGCAGCGGCGGACTAGCGGGTAACCTTTACCAAGAGACCCAGTACTTC.

This chain links TRBV2 with TRBJ2-7; perhaps TRBD2 as D (6 bases). From germline, CDR1 is SNHLY and CDR2 FYNNEI. The CDR3 runs 14 residues. V was pared by 3 bases and J by 6 bases, with 15 bases between. CDR3 in DNA: TGTGCCAGCAGTGAGCGGTTGTTAGCGGTCGAGCAGTACTTC. Amino acid sequence: CASSERLLAVEQYF.

The V and J genes are TRBV5-1 and TRBJ2-5, with D possibly being TRBD1 (6 bases). Between the trimmed V and J ends, which lost 2 bases and 1 base, there was a span of 12 bases. This CDR3 region has 15 residues. CDR1 is SGHRS, CDR2 YFSETQ, per germline. This CDR3 is CASSLRRTAQETQYF. The CDR3 nucleotides read TGCGCCAGCAGCTTACGGAGGACAGCCCAAGAGACCCAGTACTTC.

This clone has a single count. The chain has TRBV29-1 and TRBJ2-7, with TRBD2 matching over 7 bases. The germline gives CDR1 SQVTM, CDR2 ANQGSEA. The CDR3 spans 12 residues. Losses at the gene ends were 6 bases for V and 0 bases for J; bases not matched to a gene: 2. CDR3 coding DNA: TGCAGCGTACTAGCGAACTCCTACGAGCAGTACTTC. This encodes CSVLANSYEQYF.

This clone was recorded a few times. This sequence joins TRBV6-6 and TRBJ1-3; D unclear. Germline V gene sequence: CDR1 MNHNY, CDR2 SVGAGI (reference sequence). With 5 bases removed from V and 4 bases from J, the gap between germline ends came to 15 bases. The CDR3 consists of 15 residues. As DNA, the CDR3 is TGTGCCAGCAGTACCCCCCGGGGAGAGGGAAACACCATATATTTT. The encoded protein is CASSTPRGEGNTIYF.

J is TRBJ1-1 and V is TRBV30; D remains ambiguous. V lost 2 bases and J lost 5, with 6 bases in between. This CDR3 is built from 11 residues. Germline V lookup: CDR1 GTSNPN, CDR2 SVGIG (reference sequence). The CDR3 nucleotides are TGTGCCTGGAGTAGAGTAACTGAAGCTTTCTTT. Amino acid sequence: CAWSRVTEAFF.

In this sample, this clone turned up once. The chain employs TRBV19 and TRBJ2-2; 12 nucleotides agree with TRBD1. CDR1 is LNHDA and CDR2 is SQIVND in the germline V gene (reference sequence). This CDR3 is 13 amino acids long. The trim removed 10 bases at V and 7 bases at J, leaving 4 bases unmatched. Here the CDR3 reads CATRDRGHGELFF. The CDR3 bases are TGTGCCACCCGGGACAGGGGGCACGGGGAGCTGTTTTTT.

The chain carries TRBV5-4 and TRBJ1-1; 7 positions match TRBD1. The trim removed 4 bases at V and 5 bases at J, leaving 8 bases unmatched. The germline V gene has CDR1 SGHNT and CDR2 YYREEE (reference sequence). The CDR3 runs to 14 residues. DNA of the CDR3: TGTGCCAGCAGCATAGACAGGGTCAATACTGAAGCTTTCTTT. The encoded protein is CASSIDRVNTEAFF.

The J gene is TRBJ2-7, the V gene TRBV29-1; a weak D match, TRBD2 (6 bases). Germline values: CDR1 SQVTM, CDR2 ANQGSEA. V lost 6 bases and J lost 6, with 24 bases in between. This CDR3 is 15 amino acids long. The CDR3 sequence: CSVPVGSSAGGEQYF. The CDR3 DNA follows: TGCAGCGTCCCCGTCGGTTCTAGCGCCGGGGGCGAGCAGTACTTC.

This chain joins TRBV28 and TRBJ1-2; perhaps TRBD1 as D (5 bases). Trimming stripped 4 bases from V and 7 bases from J, with 10 bases between. CDR1 and CDR2 from the germline V gene are MDHEN and SYDVKM. This CDR3 has 12 amino acids. This chain's CDR3 is CASSWGDSGYTF. The CDR3 nucleotides are TGTGCCAGCAGTTGGGGGGATAGTGGCTACACCTTC.

This clone was counted once. The chain links TRBV7-3 to TRBJ1-2; 11 positions match TRBD1. Looked up from germline, CDR1 is SGHTA and CDR2 is FQGTGA. Unmatched junction bases numbered 2, after V lost 3 bases and J lost 5 bases. This CDR3 region has 14 residues. CDR3 residues: CASSLGQGVYGYTF. The CDR3 nucleotides are TGTGCCAGCAGCTTGGGACAGGGGGTTTATGGCTACACCTTC. Full variable domain (missing parts from reference TRBV7-3 and TRBJ1-2): GAGVSQTPSNKVTEKGKYVELRCDPISGHTALYWYRQSLGQGPEFLIYFQGTGAADDSGLPNDRFFAVRPEGSVSTLKIQRTERGDSAVYLCASSLGQGVYGYTFGSGTRLTVV.

V usage is TRBV4-1 and J usage is TRBJ2-2; possibly TRBD1 for D (6 bases). CDR3 length: 15 residues. CDR1 MGHRA and CDR2 YSYEKL come from the germline V gene. The germline V and J ends were trimmed by 0 bases and 5 bases, with 10 bases remaining between them. CDR3 in DNA: TGCGCCAGCAGCCAAGAGGATACAGGGACCGGGGAGCTGTTTTTT. Amino acid sequence: CASSQEDTGTGELFF.

This clone was seen a single time. V gene TRBV4-3 combines with J gene TRBJ2-2, with 7 bases that match TRBD2. The germline CDR1 and CDR2 sequences are LGHNA and YSLEER. J gave up 4 bases and V 4 bases, and 6 bases lay outside the gene matches. The CDR3 is 15 amino acids. The CDR3 DNA is TGCGCCAGCAGCCCTATGTGGGGGGGCACCGGGGAGCTGTTTTTT. It encodes CASSPMWGGTGELFF.